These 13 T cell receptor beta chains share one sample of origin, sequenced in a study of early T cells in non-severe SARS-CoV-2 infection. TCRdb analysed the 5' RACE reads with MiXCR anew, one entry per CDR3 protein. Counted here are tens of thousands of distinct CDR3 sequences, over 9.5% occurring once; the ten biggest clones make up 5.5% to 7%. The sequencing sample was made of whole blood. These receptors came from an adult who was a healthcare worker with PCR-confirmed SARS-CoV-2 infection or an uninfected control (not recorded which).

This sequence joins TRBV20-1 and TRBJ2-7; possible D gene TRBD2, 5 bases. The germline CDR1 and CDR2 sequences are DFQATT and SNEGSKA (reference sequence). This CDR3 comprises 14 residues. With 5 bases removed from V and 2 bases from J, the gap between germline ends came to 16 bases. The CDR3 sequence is CSAGGLVPTYEQYF. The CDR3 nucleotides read TGCAGTGCTGGCGGACTGGTCCCCACCTACGAGCAGTACTTC.

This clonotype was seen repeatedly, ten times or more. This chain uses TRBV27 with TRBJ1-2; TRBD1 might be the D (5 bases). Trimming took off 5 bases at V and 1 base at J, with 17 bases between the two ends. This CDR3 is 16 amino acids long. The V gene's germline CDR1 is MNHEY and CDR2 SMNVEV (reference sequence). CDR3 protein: CASSPVAGKYNYGYTF. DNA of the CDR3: TGTGCCAGCAGTCCCGTGGCAGGGAAGTATAACTATGGCTACACCTTC.

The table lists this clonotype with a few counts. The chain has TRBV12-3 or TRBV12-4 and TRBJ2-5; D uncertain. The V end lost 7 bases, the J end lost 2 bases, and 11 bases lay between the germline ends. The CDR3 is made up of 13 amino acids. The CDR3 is CASTWGWQETQYF. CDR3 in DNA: TGTGCCAGCACCTGGGGATGGCAAGAGACCCAGTACTTC.

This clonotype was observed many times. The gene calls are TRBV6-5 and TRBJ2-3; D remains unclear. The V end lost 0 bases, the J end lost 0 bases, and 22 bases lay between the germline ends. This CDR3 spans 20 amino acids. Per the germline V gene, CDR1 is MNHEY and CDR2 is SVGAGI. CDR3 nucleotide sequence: TGTGCCAGCAGTTACTCGACGGGCGGAGATCTTTTTTCTAGCACAGATACGCAGTATTTT. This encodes CASSYSTGGDLFSSTDTQYF.

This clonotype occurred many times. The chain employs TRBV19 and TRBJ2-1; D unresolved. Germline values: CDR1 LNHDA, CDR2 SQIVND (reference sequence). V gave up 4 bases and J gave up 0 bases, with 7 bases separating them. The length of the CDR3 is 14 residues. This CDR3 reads CASSKSSSYNEQFF. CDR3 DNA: TGTGCCAGTAGTAAATCAAGCTCCTACAATGAGCAGTTCTTC.

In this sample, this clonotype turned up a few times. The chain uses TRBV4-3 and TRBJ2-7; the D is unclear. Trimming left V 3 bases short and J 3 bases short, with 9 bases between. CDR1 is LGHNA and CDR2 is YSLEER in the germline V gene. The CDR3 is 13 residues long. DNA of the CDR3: TGCGCCAGCAGCCATGGAAGGAGCTACGAGCAGTACTTC. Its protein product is CASSHGRSYEQYF.

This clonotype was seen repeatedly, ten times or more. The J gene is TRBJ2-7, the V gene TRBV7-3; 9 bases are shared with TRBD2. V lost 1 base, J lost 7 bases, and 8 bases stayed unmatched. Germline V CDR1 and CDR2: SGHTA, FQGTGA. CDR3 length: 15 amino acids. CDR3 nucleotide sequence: TGTGCCAGCAGCTTAAGTCTAGCGGGAATGGGTGAGCAGTACTTC. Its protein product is CASSLSLAGMGEQYF.

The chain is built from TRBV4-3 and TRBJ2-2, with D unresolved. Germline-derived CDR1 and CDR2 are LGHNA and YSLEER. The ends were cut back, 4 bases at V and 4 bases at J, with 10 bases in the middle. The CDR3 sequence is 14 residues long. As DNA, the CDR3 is TGCGCCAGCAGCCTAGGGCCCCTCACCGGGGAGCTGTTTTTT. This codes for CASSLGPLTGELFF.

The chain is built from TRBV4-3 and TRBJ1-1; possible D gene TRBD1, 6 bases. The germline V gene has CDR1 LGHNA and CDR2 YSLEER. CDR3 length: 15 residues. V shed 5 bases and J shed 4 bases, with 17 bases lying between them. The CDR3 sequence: CASSEVFTGTTEAFF. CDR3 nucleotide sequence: TGCGCCAGCAGCGAAGTGTTTACAGGGACCACTGAAGCTTTCTTT.

The CDR3 protein is CASGGQYYEQYF. DNA of the CDR3: TGTGCCAGCGGGGGGCAGTACTACGAGCAGTACTTC. The J gene is TRBJ2-7, the V gene TRBV6-1; possibly TRBD1 or TRBD2 for D (6 bases each). The germline gives CDR1 MNHNS, CDR2 SASEGT. V shed 8 bases and J shed 3 bases, with 11 bases lying between them. This CDR3 is 12 amino acids long.

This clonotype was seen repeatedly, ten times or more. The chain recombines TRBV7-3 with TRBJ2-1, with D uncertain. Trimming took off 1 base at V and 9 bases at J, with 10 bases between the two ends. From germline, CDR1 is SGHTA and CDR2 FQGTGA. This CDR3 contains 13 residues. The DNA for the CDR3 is TGTGCCAGCAGCTTAAATCCACGAGGTGAGCAGTTCTTC. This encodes CASSLNPRGEQFF.

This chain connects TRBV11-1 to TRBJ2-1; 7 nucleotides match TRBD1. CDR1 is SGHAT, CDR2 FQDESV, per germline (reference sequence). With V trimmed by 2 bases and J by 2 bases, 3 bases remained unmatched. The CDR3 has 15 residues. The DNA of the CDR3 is TGTGCCAGCAGCTTAAGTCAGGGGGCCTACAATGAGCAGTTCTTC. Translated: CASSLSQGAYNEQFF.

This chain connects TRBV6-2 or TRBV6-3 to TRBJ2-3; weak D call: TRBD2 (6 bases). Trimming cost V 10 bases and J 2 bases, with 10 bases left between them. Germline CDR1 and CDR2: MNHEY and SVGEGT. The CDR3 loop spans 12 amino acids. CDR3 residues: CATCGITDTQYF. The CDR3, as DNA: TGTGCCACCTGCGGGATCACAGATACGCAGTATTTT.